Following are 17 T cell receptor beta chains from one sample sequenced in a study of spatial heterogeneity in lung cancer (dated by TCRdb to about 2019). The time point label on this specimen signifies: sample taken at primary tumor resection. The protocol used for the library was 5' RACE. Sequencing used a NextSeq 500. The public reads were quality trimmed at Q25 with fastp and then assembled into clones with MiXCR by TCRdb, keeping productive beta chains. All rows with the same CDR3 protein become a single entry with the most common DNA and genes. The sample includes approximately 6,300 distinct CDR3 sequences, with about 20% observed a single time. Together, the top ten hold about a sixth of the sample. The material sequenced was normal lung tissue next to the tumor, taken at surgery. These receptors all come from a male donor with early-stage non-small cell lung cancer.

J is TRBJ2-7 and V is TRBV7-2; 7 bases are shared with TRBD2. Germline V CDR1 and CDR2: SGHTA, FQGNSA. The junction had 9 bases not matched to a gene; V was cut back by 4 bases and J by 3 bases. The CDR3 extends over 15 amino acids. CDR3 in DNA: TGTGCCAGCAGCTCCTCAGCGGGGCTCGACTACGAGCAGTACTTC. It codes for CASSSSAGLDYEQYF.

This clonotype was detected a few times. V gene TRBV27 combines with J gene TRBJ1-2; 8 bases are shared with TRBD1. The trim removed 5 bases at V and 6 bases at J, leaving 2 bases unmatched. The length of the CDR3 is 12 residues. Germline V gene sequence: CDR1 MNHEY, CDR2 SMNVEV (reference sequence). CDR3 in DNA: TGTGCCAGCAGTGCGACAGGGGATGGCTACACCTTC. It encodes CASSATGDGYTF.

This clonotype appeared a few times. The chain employs TRBV20-1 and TRBJ2-7; TRBD1 agrees at 9 bases. This CDR3 is 14 amino acids long. Germline CDR1 is DFQATT and CDR2 is SNEGSKA (reference sequence). Trimming cost V 2 bases and J 3 bases; bases outside gene matches: 5. The CDR3 protein is CSARPGQGGYEQYF. CDR3 nucleotides: TGCAGTGCTAGACCGGGACAGGGAGGCTACGAGCAGTACTTC.

The chain couples TRBV10-3 to TRBJ2-1; the match to TRBD1 covers 8 bases. This CDR3 spans 14 amino acids. Germline trimming cut 9 bases from V and 5 bases from J; bases unmatched to any gene: 9. CDR1 and CDR2 from the germline V gene are ENHRY and SYGVKD. The CDR3 region has the DNA TGTGCCATTAAACCGGGACAGGCCAACAATGAGCAGTTCTTC. Residues: CAIKPGQANNEQFF.

In its sample, this clonotype is medium-sized. The chain uses TRBV28 and TRBJ2-2; TRBD2 aligns across 7 bases. The CDR3 spans 16 residues. Germline V gene data show CDR1 as MDHEN and CDR2 as SYDVKM. With V trimmed by 8 bases and J by 1 base, 10 bases remained unmatched. This chain's CDR3 is CASSGAGPENTGELFF. The CDR3 DNA reads as TGTGCCAGCTCGGGAGCGGGACCTGAGAACACCGGGGAGCTGTTTTTT.

This clonotype turned up a few times. V and J are TRBV2 and TRBJ1-1; TRBD1 is a possible D gene (5 bases). Germline V CDR1 and CDR2: SNHLY, FYNNEI. CDR3 length: 15 amino acids. Trimming cost V 7 bases and J 1 base, with 16 bases left between them. In nucleotides, the CDR3 is TGTGCCAGCAAAGTTGCAGGACAAGCGAACACTGAAGCTTTCTTT. Translation: CASKVAGQANTEAFF.

The DNA of the CDR3 is TGTGCCAGCAGTAAGCAACCCCCAGAGAACACCGGGGAGCTGTTTTTT. Encoded protein: CASSKQPPENTGELFF. The chain uses TRBV2 and TRBJ2-2; D uncertain. V was cut by 5 bases and J by 1 base, with 14 bases left in between. Looked up from germline, CDR1 is SNHLY and CDR2 is FYNNEI. This CDR3 spans 16 amino acids. Complete variable domain (other parts from reference TRBV2 and TRBJ2-2): EPEVTQTPSHQVTQMGQEVILRCVPISNHLYFYWYRQILGQKVEFLVSFYNNEISEKSEIFDDQFSVERPDGSNFTLKIRSTKLEDSAMYFCASSKQPPENTGELFFGEGSRLTVL.

This chain uses TRBV5-6 with TRBJ2-3, with 10 bases matching TRBD2. Germline V gene sequence: CDR1 SGHDT, CDR2 YYEEEE. This CDR3 comprises 13 residues. Trimming at V came to 4 bases and at J to 6 bases, leaving 2 bases not matched to a gene. The CDR3 loop is CASSAGLADTQYF. CDR3 sequence (DNA): TGTGCCAGCAGCGCGGGACTAGCGGATACGCAGTATTTT.

The chain couples TRBV28 to TRBJ1-1; no clear D gene. The CDR3 spans 12 residues. V was shortened by 7 bases and J by 4 bases, with 10 bases between the two germline ends. Germline loops: CDR1 MDHEN, CDR2 SYDVKM. CDR3 residues: CASKMGGTEAFF. The CDR3 DNA is TGTGCCAGCAAAATGGGTGGCACTGAAGCTTTCTTT.

This clonotype is termed medium-sized. The chain is built from TRBV7-3 and TRBJ1-1; D uncertain. V was shortened by 4 bases and J by 1 base, with 7 bases between the two germline ends. In germline, CDR1 is SGHTA, CDR2 FQGTGA. The CDR3 has 13 amino acids. CDR3 amino acids: CASSSDTNTEAFF. DNA of the CDR3: TGTGCCAGCAGCTCTGACACGAACACTGAAGCTTTCTTT.

Sample share makes this clonotype medium-sized. This chain links TRBV24-1 with TRBJ2-7; unclear D gene. The CDR3 sequence is 10 residues long. Germline V lookup: CDR1 KGHDR, CDR2 SFDVKD. The germline V and J ends were trimmed by 11 bases and 6 bases, with 10 bases remaining between them. In nucleotides, the CDR3 is TGTGCCATCCGTTCTAGCGAGCAGTACTTC. Encoded protein: CAIRSSEQYF.

This clonotype was detected a few times. This rearrangement joins TRBV24-1 to TRBJ2-3; D perhaps matches TRBD1 (5 bases). V was shortened by 0 bases and J by 2 bases, with 8 bases between the two germline ends. Germline CDR1 KGHDR, CDR2 SFDVKD. The CDR3 is 15 amino acids. DNA of the CDR3: TGTGCCACCAGTGATTTGCCCAGGGACACAGATACGCAGTATTTT. This translates into CATSDLPRDTDTQYF.

The chain recombines TRBV7-8 with TRBJ2-1; D gene unclear. The germline V and J ends were trimmed by 5 bases and 0 bases, with 11 bases remaining between them. The CDR3 totals 15 residues. Germline loops: CDR1 SGHVS, CDR2 FQNEAQ. The CDR3 region is CASSQQPRSYNEQFF. As DNA, the CDR3 is TGTGCCAGCAGCCAACAGCCTCGCTCCTACAATGAGCAGTTCTTC.

J is TRBJ2-2 and V is TRBV12-3 or TRBV12-4, with D possibly called TRBD1 or TRBD2 (6 bases each). V lost 11 bases, J lost 4 bases, and 17 bases lay in between. This CDR3 contains 14 residues. CDR3 bases: TGTGCCTCCCAAAGGAGGGGGGTCACCGGGGAGCTGTTTTTT. Translated: CASQRRGVTGELFF.

The genes are TRBV18 and TRBJ2-2; D may be TRBD1 (6 bases). Germline V CDR1 and CDR2: KGHSH, LQKENI. CDR3 length: 15 amino acids. The V and J ends lost 3 bases and 5 bases respectively, with 13 bases between them. In DNA form, the CDR3 reads TGTGCCAGCTCACCCGGGACACCCGGTACCGGGGAGCTGTTTTTT. Amino acid sequence: CASSPGTPGTGELFF.

The J gene is TRBJ1-6, the V gene TRBV18; D not resolved. Trimming cost V 4 bases and J 5 bases, with 6 bases left between them. Germline V gene lookup returns CDR1 KGHSH and CDR2 LQKENI. The CDR3 covers 13 residues. The CDR3 region is CASSLADNSPLHF. In DNA, the CDR3 is TGTGCCAGCTCACTTGCTGATAATTCACCCCTCCACTTT.

V usage is TRBV2 and J usage is TRBJ2-1; TRBD2 matches at 12 bases. This CDR3 is built from 16 residues. Per germline, CDR1 SNHLY and CDR2 FYNNEI. Trimming took 6 bases from V and 1 from J; bases not matched to a gene: 4. In DNA form, the CDR3 reads TGTGCCAGCAGCGCACTAGCGGGAGGATCCTACAATGAGCAGTTCTTC. It codes for CASSALAGGSYNEQFF.